This passage covers 27 T cell receptor beta chains from one sample sequenced in a study of T cell repertoires in cytomegalovirus infection. TCRdb re-analysed the reads in MiXCR, keeping a single row per CDR3 protein. The sample lists about 150,000 distinct CDR3 sequences, about a sixth occurring once. The material sequenced was CD8+ T cells from PBMCs. All receptors come from a human donor in good health (CMV status not recorded). Some clones in this sample may be carry-over from other donors' samples.

The rearrangement joins TRBV10-3 to TRBJ2-2; no definite D call. Between the trimmed V and J ends, which lost 8 bases and 3 bases, there was a span of 7 bases. CDR1 and CDR2 (germline): ENHRY, SYGVKD. The length of the CDR3 is 12 residues. The CDR3 is CAIAADTGELFF. The CDR3 DNA reads as TGTGCCATCGCCGCAGACACCGGGGAGCTGTTTTTT.

This clonotype came up a few times. The V and J genes are TRBV12-3 or TRBV12-4 and TRBJ2-3; D is unclear. Trimming took 5 bases from V and 4 from J, leaving 10 bases between them. This CDR3 spans 13 amino acids. CDR3 protein: CASSPPGSDTQYF. DNA for the CDR3: TGTGCCAGCAGTCCCCCCGGGTCAGATACGCAGTATTTT.

The chain is built from TRBV6-2 or TRBV6-3 and TRBJ2-6, with D hard to call. This CDR3 contains 12 residues. Germline V gene data show CDR1 as MNHEY and CDR2 as SVGEGT. V dropped 4 bases and J dropped 3 bases, with 1 base sitting between them. CDR3 coding DNA: TGTGCCAGCAGTTTTGGGGCCAACGTCCTGACTTTC. Protein: CASSFGANVLTF.

The chain has TRBV27 and TRBJ2-4, with D perhaps being TRBD1 or TRBD2 (6 bases each). CDR1 and CDR2 from the germline V gene are MNHEY and SMNVEV (reference sequence). The ends were cut back, 0 bases at V and 7 bases at J, with 16 bases in the middle. The length of the CDR3 is 16 residues. In DNA, the CDR3 is TGTGCCAGCAGTTTATCTGTAGGGGGGCTTAGGAACATTCAGTACTTC. It yields the protein CASSLSVGGLRNIQYF.

This clonotype has a handful of counts. The J gene is TRBJ2-1, the V gene TRBV7-8, with 8 bases matching TRBD2. The trim removed 5 bases at V and 2 bases at J, leaving 8 bases unmatched. The CDR3 is made up of 16 amino acids. The germline CDR1 and CDR2 sequences are SGHVS and FQNEAQ. Here the CDR3 reads CASSGRAGEAYNEQFF. In DNA form, the CDR3 reads TGTGCCAGCAGCGGAAGAGCGGGAGAGGCCTACAATGAGCAGTTCTTC.

The V and J genes are TRBV28 and TRBJ2-1; possible D gene TRBD1, 5 bases. Per the germline V gene, CDR1 is MDHEN and CDR2 is SYDVKM. Trimming took off 6 bases at V and 9 bases at J, with 6 bases between the two ends. The CDR3 totals 10 residues. The DNA for the CDR3 is TGTGCCAGCAGCGACAGTGAGCAGTTCTTC. It encodes CASSDSEQFF.

In DNA, the CDR3 is TGCAGCGTTGAAATACTAAGCGACACCTACGAGCAGTACTTC. Translated, it gives CSVEILSDTYEQYF. The V call is TRBV29-1, the J call TRBJ2-7; D is unclear. Trimming left V 2 bases short and J 2 bases short, with 13 bases between. CDR1 is SQVTM, CDR2 ANQGSEA, per germline. The CDR3 is 14 amino acids.

This chain uses TRBV20-1 with TRBJ2-3; TRBD2 aligns across 12 bases. The germline CDR1 and CDR2 sequences are DFQATT and SNEGSKA (reference sequence). V was pared by 2 bases and J by 7 bases, with 16 bases of the junction left unmatched. The CDR3 sequence is 18 residues long. For the CDR3, the DNA is TGCAGTGCTAGAACCGAGCCCTGGACTAGCGGGGCCTATTATACGCAGTATTTT. Translating gives CSARTEPWTSGAYYTQYF.

This clonotype was detected a few times. The genes are TRBV6-2 or TRBV6-3 and TRBJ1-1, with TRBD1 identical over 9 bases. The CDR3 is made up of 13 amino acids. V lost 2 bases and J lost 5; bases outside the gene matches: 0. Germline V gene lookup returns CDR1 MNHEY and CDR2 SVGEGT. DNA of the CDR3: TGTGCCAGCAGTTACGGGACAGGGACTGAAGCTTTCTTT. Residues: CASSYGTGTEAFF.

The chain is built from TRBV6-2 or TRBV6-3 and TRBJ1-1; TRBD1 agrees at 7 bases. CDR1 MNHEY and CDR2 SVGEGT come from the germline V gene. The V segment lost 8 bases and the J segment 5 bases; nucleotides outside the gene matches: 8. The CDR3 is made up of 13 amino acids. The CDR3 nucleotides are TGTGCCAGCTTGCTGACAGGGACGACTGAAGCTTTCTTT. Residues: CASLLTGTTEAFF.

This chain connects TRBV7-8 to TRBJ2-2; 7 positions match TRBD1. The CDR3 contains 16 residues. The V and J ends lost 2 bases and 6 bases, in that order; junction bases with no gene match: 9. Germline CDR1 and CDR2: SGHVS and FQNEAQ. This chain's CDR3 is CASSLYQRTGAGELFF. The CDR3 nucleotides are TGTGCCAGCAGCTTATATCAGCGGACAGGAGCCGGGGAGCTGTTTTTT.

The chain is built from TRBV7-2 and TRBJ1-4, with D unresolved. The CDR3 length is 13 residues. Germline loops: CDR1 SGHTA, CDR2 FQGNSA. Trimming removed 1 base from V and 8 bases from J, with 8 bases in between. DNA of the CDR3: TGTGCCAGCAGCTTAGTACACGGCGAAAAACTGTTTTTT. It yields the protein CASSLVHGEKLFF.

The chain links TRBV6-2 or TRBV6-3 to TRBJ2-7; 8 positions agree with TRBD2. The CDR3 contains 15 residues. Per the germline V gene, CDR1 is MNHEY and CDR2 is SVGEGT. V lost 6 bases, J lost 5 bases, and 12 bases stayed unmatched. The CDR3: CASRAGGAVSNEQYF. As DNA, the CDR3 is TGTGCCAGCAGGGCCGGGGGGGCGGTCAGCAACGAGCAGTACTTC.

This clonotype was counted only a few times. This chain links TRBV7-3 with TRBJ2-1; 13 bases align to TRBD2. V lost 6 bases to trimming and J lost 5 bases; unmatched junction nucleotides: 1. This CDR3 spans 14 amino acids. CDR1 SGHTA and CDR2 FQGTGA come from the germline V gene. This CDR3 reads CASRLAGGDNEQFF. CDR3 coding DNA: TGTGCCAGCAGACTAGCGGGGGGGGACAATGAGCAGTTCTTC. Using reference TRBV7-3 and TRBJ2-1 for the parts outside the CDR3, the full variable domain is GAGVSQTPSNKVTEKGKYVELRCDPISGHTALYWYRQSLGQGPEFLIYFQGTGAADDSGLPNDRFFAVRPEGSVSTLKIQRTERGDSAVYLCASRLAGGDNEQFFGPGTRLTVL.

This rearrangement joins TRBV7-8 to TRBJ2-2, with TRBD1 matching over 10 bases. Trimming cost V 4 bases and J 6 bases; bases outside gene matches: 8. Germline V gene lookup returns CDR1 SGHVS and CDR2 FQNEAQ. The CDR3 runs to 16 residues. For the CDR3, the DNA is TGTGCCAGCAGCTCCCGGACAGGGGGGGTATCCGGGGAGCTGTTTTTT. Protein product: CASSSRTGGVSGELFF.

This clonotype was counted only a few times. The rearrangement uses TRBV4-1 and TRBJ2-3; 7 nucleotides agree with TRBD2. The junction had 6 bases not matched to a gene; V was cut back by 0 bases and J by 6 bases. CDR3 length equals 15 residues. Germline V CDR1 and CDR2: MGHRA, YSYEKL. The CDR3 loop reads CASSQDPGGLDTQYF. The DNA of the CDR3 is TGCGCCAGCAGCCAAGATCCGGGGGGTCTTGATACGCAGTATTTT.

The sample holds many counts of this clonotype. The rearrangement links TRBV7-9 to TRBJ2-7, with TRBD2 matching 10 bases. V lost 1 base and J lost 6; bases outside the gene matches: 6. The CDR3 covers 15 residues. The germline V gene has CDR1 SEHNR and CDR2 FQNEAQ (reference sequence). CDR3 region: CASSLEASGGREQYF. CDR3 DNA: TGTGCCAGCAGCTTAGAGGCTAGCGGGGGACGCGAGCAGTACTTC.

This clonotype turned up a few times. The V and J genes are TRBV29-1 and TRBJ2-1; 8 nucleotides match TRBD2. Germline trimming cut 7 bases from V and 0 bases from J; bases unmatched to any gene: 5. This CDR3 is built from 14 residues. From germline, CDR1 is SQVTM and CDR2 ANQGSEA. The CDR3 sequence: CSGRGGNSYNEQFF. The CDR3, as DNA: TGCAGCGGCCGCGGGGGGAACTCCTACAATGAGCAGTTCTTC.

The table lists this clonotype with a few counts. The V gene is TRBV19, the J gene TRBJ1-2; the D is unclear. The CDR3 runs to 13 residues. CDR1 is LNHDA, CDR2 SQIVND, per germline (reference sequence). The V and J ends lost 10 bases and 8 bases respectively, with 20 bases between them. CDR3 sequence reads: CATSPGGFGGYTF. The DNA of the CDR3 is TGTGCCACCAGCCCCGGAGGATTCGGGGGCTACACCTTC.

A few counts support this clonotype. The chain uses TRBV28 and TRBJ2-1, with 8 bases aligning to TRBD2. V trimming: 6 bases; J trimming: 5 bases; junction bases outside the gene matches: 9. The V gene's germline CDR1 is MDHEN and CDR2 SYDVKM. The CDR3 extends over 15 amino acids. This CDR3 is CASRGITSGHNEQFF. The CDR3 DNA reads TGTGCCAGCAGGGGGATCACTAGCGGCCACAATGAGCAGTTCTTC.

This clonotype appeared many times. The CDR3 DNA follows: TGTGCCAGCAGCTTTAGAACCGGGGAGCTGTTTTTT. Protein product: CASSFRTGELFF. This sequence joins TRBV7-6 and TRBJ2-2; D is unresolved. The V end lost 3 bases, the J end lost 5 bases, and 4 bases lay between the germline ends. Germline lookup yields CDR1 SGHVS and CDR2 FNYEAQ. The length of the CDR3 is 12 residues. The variable domain in full, with the rest retrieved from reference TRBV7-6 and TRBJ2-2, is GAGVSQSPRYKVTKRGQDVALRCDPISGHVSLYWYRQALGQGPEFLTYFNYEAQQDKSGLPNDRFSAERPEGSISTLTIQRTEQRDSAMYRCASSFRTGELFFGEGSRLTVL.

The chain is built from TRBV7-9 and TRBJ1-2; possibly TRBD1 for D (5 bases). The CDR3 length is 15 residues. Germline V gene sequence: CDR1 SEHNR, CDR2 FQNEAQ (reference sequence). V lost 4 bases and J lost 0, with 12 bases in between. The DNA for the CDR3 is TGTGCCAGCAGCTCTATGGGGACCACTAACTATGGCTACACCTTC. This codes for CASSSMGTTNYGYTF.

The sample holds a few counts of this clonotype. The chain recombines TRBV7-9 with TRBJ2-3; 9 positions match TRBD2. V gave up 4 bases and J gave up 6 bases; unmatched junction bases: 11. This CDR3 is 16 amino acids long. Germline-derived CDR1 and CDR2 are SEHNR and FQNEAQ (reference sequence). The CDR3 reads CASSSPGLAPGDTQYF. The CDR3 nucleotides are TGTGCCAGCAGCTCCCCAGGACTAGCGCCTGGGGATACGCAGTATTTT.

CDR3 nucleotide sequence: TGTGCCAGCAGCTTACGTGGAGCTAGCACAGATACGCAGTATTTT. This encodes CASSLRGASTDTQYF. The chain combines TRBV7-9 with TRBJ2-3; D is unresolved. Per the germline V gene, CDR1 is SEHNR and CDR2 is FQNEAQ (reference sequence). The CDR3 loop spans 15 amino acids. V shed 2 bases and J shed 0 bases, with 9 bases lying between them. The full variable domain, its missing parts supplied by reference TRBV7-9 and TRBJ2-3, is DTGVSQNPRHKITKRGQNVTFRCDPISEHNRLYWYRQTLGQGPEFLTYFQNEAQLEKSRLLSDRFSAERPKGSFSTLEIQRTEQGDSAMYLCASSLRGASTDTQYFGPGTRLTVL.

Ten or more counts support this clonotype. The genes are TRBV4-1 and TRBJ2-2, with D maybe TRBD2 (5 bases). The length of the CDR3 is 15 residues. Germline V gene data show CDR1 as MGHRA and CDR2 as YSYEKL. With 3 bases removed from V and 5 bases from J, the gap between germline ends came to 13 bases. CDR3 in DNA: TGCGCCAGCAGCCACTCGGGGTCGGATACCGGGGAGCTGTTTTTT. Translating gives CASSHSGSDTGELFF.

This clonotype was counted a few times. The rearrangement joins TRBV6-2 or TRBV6-3 to TRBJ2-1, with 9 bases fitting TRBD2. V gave up 0 bases and J gave up 3 bases; unmatched junction bases: 12. The CDR3 contains 19 residues. Per germline, CDR1 MNHEY and CDR2 SVGEGT. The CDR3 region is CASSYSRDSGLALYNEQFF. The CDR3, as DNA: TGTGCCAGCAGTTACTCGCGGGACAGTGGACTAGCGCTCTACAATGAGCAGTTCTTC.

This clonotype was seen a few times. The J gene is TRBJ2-1, the V gene TRBV29-1; 14 nucleotides agree with TRBD2. V trimming: 4 bases; J trimming: 3 bases; junction bases outside the gene matches: 5. Germline CDR1 and CDR2: SQVTM and ANQGSEA. The CDR3 has 16 residues. The CDR3 bases are TGCAGCGTTGGGGGACTAGCGGGAGTTCGCTACAATGAGCAGTTCTTC. Translated, it gives CSVGGLAGVRYNEQFF.